These 21 T cell receptor beta chains were all obtained from the same sample, sequenced in a study of technical replicates of blood from a handful of donors. Profiled with immunoSEQ multiplex PCR; TCRdb holds only in-frame clones, not every one. Here the sample spans 15,000 to 17,000 clones, 80% to 90% being singletons. Input material: PBMCs. The source of these receptors is a human donor in good health.

The V call is TRBV18, the J call TRBJ1-5, with a tentative D call TRBD1 (5 bases). The CDR3 totals 11 residues. The V gene's germline CDR1 is KGHSH and CDR2 LQKENI. Trimming removed 8 bases from V and 9 bases from J, with 11 bases in between. This CDR3 reads CASRAGGPQHF. CDR3 sequence (DNA): TGTGCCAGCCGTGCGGGGGGGCCCCAGCATTTT.

This chain joins TRBV10-2 and TRBJ2-7; the D gene is possibly TRBD2 (6 bases). The CDR3 is made up of 13 amino acids. Germline CDR1 and CDR2: WSHSY and SAAADI. V was trimmed by 4 bases and J by 5 bases, leaving 12 bases between them. This CDR3 reads CASSVAGLNEQYF. Written as DNA, the CDR3 is TGCGCCAGCAGTGTCGCGGGATTGAACGAGCAGTACTTC.

The chain employs TRBV5-6 and TRBJ2-2, with 8 positions matching TRBD2. Per germline, CDR1 SGHDT and CDR2 YYEEEE. This CDR3 is built from 16 residues. Trimming removed 4 bases from V and 6 bases from J; junction bases left unmatched: 11. The CDR3 reads CASSRKSGSGSGELFF. CDR3 DNA sequence: TGTGCCAGCAGCCGGAAAAGCGGGAGTGGCTCCGGGGAGCTGTTTTTT.

The chain carries TRBV28 and TRBJ2-7, with 7 bases matching TRBD2. The CDR3 has 14 residues. With V trimmed by 3 bases and J by 3 bases, 5 bases remained unmatched. CDR1 is MDHEN, CDR2 SYDVKM, per germline. CDR3 residues: CASSLGTSVYEQYF. The CDR3 DNA reads as TGTGCCAGCAGTTTGGGTACTAGCGTCTACGAGCAGTACTTC.

The gene calls are TRBV28 and TRBJ1-4; 11 bases agree with TRBD1. V lost 5 bases to trimming and J lost 8 bases; unmatched junction nucleotides: 7. Germline loops: CDR1 MDHEN, CDR2 SYDVKM. The CDR3 covers 15 residues. CDR3 region: CASSRTGGAGEKLFF. As DNA, the CDR3 is TGTGCCAGCAGTCGGACAGGGGGCGCGGGAGAAAAACTGTTTTTT.

The rearrangement links TRBV25-1 to TRBJ2-7; 7 bases match TRBD1. With V trimmed by 3 bases and J by 0 bases, 5 bases remained unmatched. The CDR3 runs to 15 residues. Germline CDR1 and CDR2: MGHDK and SYGVNS. The DNA of the CDR3 is TGTGCCAGCAGTGACAGGACAGGCTCCTCCTACGAGCAGTACTTC. Translated, it gives CASSDRTGSSYEQYF.

The V gene is TRBV9, the J gene TRBJ2-1; D call uncertain. CDR3 length: 12 residues. In germline, CDR1 is SGDLS, CDR2 YYNGEE. The V end was cut by 0 bases, the J end by 10 bases, with 8 bases between. CDR3 region: CASSVAFGEQFF. The CDR3 coding sequence is TGTGCCAGCAGCGTAGCTTTCGGGGAGCAGTTCTTC.

This clone was detected a few times. The rearrangement links TRBV2 to TRBJ2-5; no firm D call. Trimming pared 6 bases from V and 0 bases from J, leaving 2 bases between. Germline lookup yields CDR1 SNHLY and CDR2 FYNNEI. This CDR3 has 11 amino acids. The CDR3 region has the DNA TGTGCCAGCAGCTACCAAGAGACCCAGTACTTC. It encodes CASSYQETQYF. The full variable domain, rest sourced from reference TRBV2 and TRBJ2-5, is EPEVTQTPSHQVTQMGQEVILRCVPISNHLYFYWYRQILGQKVEFLVSFYNNEISEKSEIFDDQFSVERPDGSNFTLKIRSTKLEDSAMYFCASSYQETQYFGPGTRLLVL.

V usage is TRBV19 and J usage is TRBJ1-4; 9 bases are shared with TRBD1. Germline trimming cut 5 bases from V and 3 bases from J; bases unmatched to any gene: 1. The germline V gene has CDR1 LNHDA and CDR2 SQIVND (reference sequence). The CDR3 is 14 amino acids. The CDR3 DNA follows: TGTGCCAGTAGTCGGGACAGGGCTAATGAAAAACTGTTTTTT. Residues: CASSRDRANEKLFF.

This clone has more than one count but fewer than ten. The gene calls are TRBV5-5 and TRBJ2-3, with 10 bases aligning to TRBD1. Germline lookup yields CDR1 SGHKS and CDR2 YYEKEE (reference sequence). This CDR3 has 15 residues. The J segment lost 4 bases and the V segment lost 2 bases, leaving 4 bases of the junction unmatched. The CDR3 loop reads CASSFGDRGPDTQYF. The CDR3 nucleotides read TGTGCCAGCAGCTTCGGAGACAGGGGGCCAGATACGCAGTATTTT.

The V and J genes are TRBV2 and TRBJ2-3; TRBD2 matches 12 bases. This CDR3 contains 17 residues. Looked up from germline, CDR1 is SNHLY and CDR2 is FYNNEI. J lost 6 bases, V lost 4 bases, and 11 bases had no gene match. CDR3 DNA: TGTGCCAGCAGTGCCAGAGCTAGCGGGAGGGTCATGGATACGCAGTATTTT. Translating gives CASSARASGRVMDTQYF.

The chain links TRBV4-1 to TRBJ2-3, with 11 bases aligning to TRBD2. J was trimmed by 4 bases and V by 4 bases; bases with no gene match: 4. The germline V gene encodes CDR1 MGHRA and CDR2 YSYEKL. CDR3 size: 15 residues. The CDR3 loop reads CASSPGLAAADTQYF. CDR3 nucleotides: TGCGCCAGCAGCCCGGGACTAGCGGCGGCAGATACGCAGTATTTT.

The rearrangement joins TRBV19 to TRBJ1-4, with 7 bases matching TRBD1. CDR1 and CDR2 from the germline V gene are LNHDA and SQIVND (reference sequence). V lost 3 bases, J lost 7 bases, and 2 bases stayed unmatched. The CDR3 runs to 13 residues. CDR3 amino acids: CASSIRTGEKLFF. For the CDR3, the DNA is TGTGCCAGTAGTATCCGGACAGGTGAAAAACTGTTTTTT.

The chain uses TRBV5-4 and TRBJ2-3, with D perhaps TRBD2 (6 bases). Germline V gene lookup returns CDR1 SGHNT and CDR2 YYREEE (reference sequence). The CDR3 sequence is 17 residues long. The germline V and J ends were trimmed by 10 bases and 1 base, with 25 bases remaining between them. The CDR3 DNA is TGTGCCTCCTATAGGGGAGGCCCCTCCCAAGGCACAGATACGCAGTATTTT. Encoded protein: CASYRGGPSQGTDTQYF.

The V and J genes are TRBV5-8 and TRBJ1-2, with D possibly being TRBD1 (6 bases). Per germline, CDR1 SGHTS and CDR2 YDEGEE. This CDR3 has 15 residues. Trimming took off 1 base at V and 4 bases at J, with 14 bases between the two ends. The CDR3 protein is CASSLLSGDAYGYTF. CDR3 in DNA: TGTGCCAGCAGCTTGTTATCAGGGGACGCCTATGGCTACACCTTC.

The rearrangement joins TRBV5-1 to TRBJ2-1, with a tentative D call TRBD1 (6 bases). Germline CDR1 reads SGHRS; CDR2 reads YFSETQ. V was pared by 0 bases and J by 6 bases, with 13 bases between. CDR3 length: 15 residues. Here the CDR3 DNA reads TGCGCCAGCAGCTTGGGTGCGGACAGTACCAATGAGCAGTTCTTC. As protein: CASSLGADSTNEQFF. The variable domain in full, with the rest retrieved from reference TRBV5-1 and TRBJ2-1, is KAGVTQTPRYLIKTRGQQVTLSCSPISGHRSVSWYQQTPGQGLQFLFEYFSETQRNKGNFPGRFSGRQFSNSRSEMNVSTLELGDSALYLCASSLGADSTNEQFFGPGTRLTVL.

CDR3 protein: CASSRGGQGSPGELFF. The DNA of the CDR3 is TGTGCCAGCAGTCGGGGGGGACAGGGATCCCCCGGGGAGCTGTTTTTT. This chain uses TRBV27 with TRBJ2-2, with TRBD1 as a possible D gene (9 bases). This CDR3 is 16 amino acids long. The germline CDR1 and CDR2 sequences are MNHEY and SMNVEV (reference sequence). Trimming removed 5 bases from V and 6 bases from J, with 19 bases in between.

The chain has TRBV11-2 and TRBJ2-7, with TRBD2 matching 9 bases. This CDR3 is 14 amino acids long. Germline V gene lookup returns CDR1 SGHAT and CDR2 FQNNGV. The V and J ends lost 5 bases and 0 bases, in that order; junction bases with no gene match: 2. CDR3 nucleotide sequence: TGTGCCAGCAGCCGCGGGGGGGTCTCCTACGAGCAGTACTTC. Its translation: CASSRGGVSYEQYF. Drawing the rest from reference TRBV11-2 and TRBJ2-7, the complete variable domain is EAGVAQSPRYKIIEKRQSVAFWCNPISGHATLYWYQQILGQGPKLLIQFQNNGVVDDSQLPKDRFSAERLKGVDSTLKIQPAKLEDSAVYLCASSRGGVSYEQYFGPGTRLTVT.

The chain uses TRBV19 and TRBJ2-1, with D possibly being TRBD2 (5 bases). The V gene lost 7 bases and the J gene lost 1 base, with 11 bases spanning the gap. Germline CDR1 is LNHDA and CDR2 is SQIVND (reference sequence). CDR3 length equals 14 residues. The CDR3 protein is CASKERGSYNEQFF. The CDR3 DNA reads as TGTGCCAGTAAGGAGAGAGGGTCCTACAATGAGCAGTTCTTC.

The genes are TRBV19 and TRBJ1-5; D unresolved. Germline CDR1 LNHDA, CDR2 SQIVND (reference sequence). V gave up 2 bases and J gave up 1 base, with 3 bases separating them. There are 13 residues in the CDR3. The chain's CDR3 is CASSIQSNQPQHF. For the CDR3, the DNA is TGTGCCAGTAGTATACAGAGCAATCAGCCCCAGCATTTT.

The chain recombines TRBV19 with TRBJ2-7; D unclear. Germline V gives CDR1 LNHDA, CDR2 SQIVND (reference sequence). There are 14 residues in the CDR3. The V gene lost 1 base and the J gene lost 0 bases, with 7 bases spanning the gap. The CDR3 DNA sequence: TGTGCCAGTAGTATAGGTGGCAACTCCTACGAGCAGTACTTC. Its translation: CASSIGGNSYEQYF.